The present TCR beta chain was sequenced within a study of OX40 agonist ivuxolimab in advanced cancers. The study, taken as a whole, reports: The mean number of expanded clones was higher in CD8+ T cells than in CD4+.

This clone was counted a few times. Its antigen is not known. This table comes from immunoSEQ multiplex PCR, and its TCRdb copy is limited to in-frame clones, with some not included. The sample shows some 90,000 clones, roughly 86% of them seen only once. V was pared by 8 bases and J by 7 bases, with 11 bases of the junction left unmatched. The CDR3 loop spans 15 amino acids. CDR1 is WNHNN, CDR2 SYGVQD, per germline (reference sequence). This rearrangement joins TRBV10-1 to TRBJ2-7; 13 bases fit TRBD2. The origin of this receptor is an adult with an advanced solid tumor such as melanoma, head and neck, liver or kidney cancer. Sequenced material: CD4+ or CD8+ T cells sorted from blood, taken in a trial of the OX40 agonist ivuxolimab. The CDR3 spells CASQPRTSGSGEQYV. The CDR3 nucleotides are TGCGCCAGCCAACCTCGGACTAGCGGGAGTGGGGAGCAGTACGTC.